This is a list of T cell receptor beta chains from one sample in a study of response to subunit inactivated influenza vaccine. TCRdb independently ran MiXCR on the RT-PCR reads; one entry per CDR3 protein. The profile shows around 480,000 distinct CDR3 sequences, roughly 9.7% of them singletons. The material was PBMCs from blood, obtained about 6 weeks after vaccination. Source of these receptors: a man aged 50 to 59 who received an inactivated influenza vaccine. Both conserved end residues are part of each CDR3. A D gene is named only where the DNA matches it firmly. Size values are once, few and many counts, or a class for expanded clones, and some rows have none.

J: TRBJ1-1
size: few
V: TRBV12-3/TRBV12-4
D: -
CDR3: CASSFRGRSTEAFF
DNA: TGTGCCAGCAGTTTCAGGGGTCGGAGCACTGAAGCTTTCTTT

J: TRBJ2-1
size: many
V: TRBV7-8
D: -
CDR3: CASSSIERGEQFF
DNA: TGTGCCAGCAGCTCAATAGAGAGAGGTGAGCAGTTCTTC

J: TRBJ1-1
size: -
V: TRBV4-2
D: TRBD1
CDR3: CASSRVQGANTEAFF
DNA: TGTGCCAGCAGCCGCGTGCAGGGGGCAAACACTGAAGCTTTCTTT

J: TRBJ2-5
size: many
V: TRBV12-3/TRBV12-4
D: TRBD1
CDR3: CASNPRGRETQYF
DNA: TGTGCCAGCAACCCCAGGGGGCGGGAGACCCAGTACTTC

J: TRBJ2-7
size: few
V: TRBV5-6
D: -
CDR3: CASSLVPDGSYEQYF
DNA: TGTGCCAGCAGCTTGGTTCCGGACGGCTCCTACGAGCAGTACTTC

J: TRBJ2-1
size: few
V: TRBV4-3
D: TRBD2
CDR3: CASSQAPLAVSSYNEQFF
DNA: TGCGCCAGCAGCCAAGCCCCACTAGCGGTAAGCTCCTACAATGAGCAGTTCTTC

J: TRBJ1-5
size: few
V: TRBV6-2/TRBV6-3
D: TRBD1
CDR3: CASSYTTTDRVGQPQHF
DNA: TGTGCCAGCAGTTACACAACTACGGACAGGGTTGGTCAGCCCCAGCATTTT

J: TRBJ2-5
size: -
V: TRBV5-1
D: -
CDR3: CASSLAGYPQETQYF
DNA: TGCGCCAGCAGCTTGGCGGGGTATCCGCAAGAGACCCAGTACTTC

J: TRBJ2-1
size: -
V: TRBV12-3/TRBV12-4
D: TRBD1
CDR3: CASCSPGQGNRQFF
DNA: TGTGCCAGCTGTTCTCCTGGACAGGGTAATAGGCAGTTCTTC

J: TRBJ2-7
size: many
V: TRBV29-1
D: -
CDR3: CSVEDDAEVGWEQYF
DNA: TGCAGCGTTGAAGATGACGCAGAGGTGGGGTGGGAGCAGTACTTC

J: TRBJ2-2
size: few
V: TRBV11-2
D: -
CDR3: CASSLQPTGELFF
DNA: TGTGCCAGCAGCCTACAGCCTACCGGGGAGCTGTTTTTT

J: TRBJ1-2
size: -
V: TRBV5-1
D: -
CDR3: CASTPNPGANYGYTF
DNA: TGCGCCAGCACACCTAACCCCGGTGCTAACTATGGCTACACCTTC

J: TRBJ1-6
size: few
V: TRBV6-2/TRBV6-3
D: -
CDR3: CASSYLGGQPLHF
DNA: TGTGCCAGCAGTTACTTGGGCGGCCAACCCCTCCACTTT

J: TRBJ2-7
size: few
V: TRBV9
D: TRBD1
CDR3: CASSPRTGGGEQYF
DNA: TGTGCCAGCAGCCCTAGGACAGGCGGCGGTGAGCAGTACTTC

J: TRBJ2-1
size: many
V: TRBV5-1
D: TRBD2
CDR3: CASSLEPSGGREQFF
DNA: TGCGCCAGCAGCTTGGAGCCTAGCGGGGGGCGGGAGCAGTTCTTC

J: TRBJ1-1
size: few
V: TRBV20-1
D: -
CDR3: CSARLQNTEAFF
DNA: TGCAGTGCTAGACTACAGAACACTGAAGCTTTCTTT

J: TRBJ2-7
size: few
V: TRBV6-5
D: -
CDR3: CASSSMAGQGSSYEQYF
DNA: TGTGCCAGCAGTTCCATGGCGGGTCAGGGGAGCTCCTACGAGCAGTACTTC

J: TRBJ2-1
size: many
V: TRBV15
D: TRBD2
CDR3: CATSRDRGRESEQFF
DNA: TGTGCCACCAGCAGAGATCGCGGGAGAGAAAGTGAGCAGTTCTTC

J: TRBJ2-7
size: many
V: TRBV15
D: -
CDR3: CATSGRLGEQYF
DNA: TGTGCCACCAGCGGACGACTAGGCGAGCAGTACTTC

J: TRBJ1-5
size: -
V: TRBV18
D: -
CDR3: CASSPDFSSNQPQHF
DNA: TGTGCCAGCTCACCAGATTTTTCTAGCAATCAGCCCCAGCATTTT

J: TRBJ2-7
size: -
V: TRBV28
D: -
CDR3: CASNNWYEQYF
DNA: TGTGCCAGCAACAACTGGTACGAGCAGTACTTC

J: TRBJ1-6
size: few
V: TRBV20-1
D: -
CDR3: CSALRGGNSPLHF
DNA: TGCAGTGCTCTCCGGGGTGGCAATTCACCCCTCCACTTT

J: TRBJ2-2
size: few
V: TRBV2
D: TRBD1
CDR3: CATQDRRNTGELFF
DNA: TGTGCCACCCAGGACAGGCGGAACACCGGGGAGCTGTTTTTT

J: TRBJ2-7
size: -
V: TRBV5-6
D: -
CDR3: CASSQTLYEQYF
DNA: TGTGCCAGCAGCCAAACCCTCTACGAGCAGTACTTC

J: TRBJ2-2
size: -
V: TRBV20-1
D: -
CDR3: CSAHDTNTGELFF
DNA: TGCAGTGCTCACGACACTAACACCGGGGAGCTGTTTTTT

J: TRBJ2-7
size: -
V: TRBV27
D: -
CDR3: CASSLTAPAYGQYF
DNA: TGTGCCAGCAGTCTGACAGCCCCGGCCTACGGGCAGTACTTC

J: TRBJ2-1
size: few
V: TRBV28
D: -
CDR3: CASTKGGQVYNEQFF
DNA: TGTGCCAGCACCAAAGGGGGGCAGGTCTACAATGAGCAGTTCTTC

J: TRBJ2-3
size: many
V: TRBV5-1
D: -
CDR3: CASSLAGSTDTQYF
DNA: TGCGCCAGCAGCTTGGCTGGGAGCACAGATACGCAGTATTTT

J: TRBJ2-7
size: many
V: TRBV29-1
D: TRBD1
CDR3: CSVYLGQGNYEQYF
DNA: TGCAGCGTCTACTTGGGACAGGGGAATTACGAGCAGTACTTC

J: TRBJ2-7
size: -
V: TRBV7-2
D: -
CDR3: CASSFQSSYEQYF
DNA: TGTGCCAGCAGCTTTCAGAGCTCCTACGAGCAGTACTTC

J: TRBJ1-5
size: many
V: TRBV12-3/TRBV12-4
D: -
CDR3: CASSLSLQPQHF
DNA: TGTGCCAGCAGTTTGAGCCTGCAGCCCCAGCATTTT

J: TRBJ1-1
size: -
V: TRBV20-1
D: TRBD1
CDR3: CSAQPGQGKTEAFF
DNA: TGCAGTGCACAGCCGGGACAGGGGAAAACTGAAGCTTTCTTT

J: TRBJ1-1
size: many
V: TRBV5-1
D: -
CDR3: CASSLVEGKRVGRTEAFF
DNA: TGCGCCAGCAGCTTGGTGGAGGGGAAGAGGGTCGGTCGGACTGAAGCTTTCTTT

J: TRBJ1-2
size: few
V: TRBV15
D: -
CDR3: CATSRVNRGGYGYTF
DNA: TGTGCCACCAGCAGAGTGAATAGGGGAGGCTATGGCTACACCTTC

J: TRBJ1-5
size: many
V: TRBV7-2
D: -
CDR3: CASSLEGKTAQPQHF
DNA: TGTGCCAGCAGCTTAGAGGGGAAAACGGCTCAGCCCCAGCATTTT

J: TRBJ2-4
size: many
V: TRBV4-1
D: TRBD1
CDR3: CASSHLAGTVRNIQYF
DNA: TGCGCCAGCAGCCACCTGGCCGGGACAGTGAGGAACATTCAGTACTTC

J: TRBJ2-5
size: many
V: TRBV28
D: -
CDR3: CASSPRQRARAQETQYF
DNA: TGTGCCAGCAGTCCGAGACAGAGGGCGAGGGCCCAAGAGACCCAGTACTTC

J: TRBJ2-7
size: few
V: TRBV7-2
D: TRBD2
CDR3: CASSPGLAGGPGQYF
DNA: TGTGCCAGCAGCCCGGGACTAGCGGGAGGGCCCGGGCAGTACTTC

J: TRBJ2-5
size: few
V: TRBV7-2
D: TRBD1
CDR3: CASSFNRDSQTQYF
DNA: TGTGCCAGCAGCTTCAACCGGGACAGCCAGACCCAGTACTTC

J: TRBJ2-7
size: -
V: TRBV6-2/TRBV6-3
D: -
CDR3: CASSRYGGRYEQYF
DNA: TGTGCCAGCAGTCGCTACGGGGGCAGGTACGAGCAGTACTTC

J: TRBJ1-3
size: few
V: TRBV6-5
D: -
CDR3: CASSYSVRSSGNTIYF
DNA: TGTGCCAGCAGTTACTCGGTCAGGAGCTCTGGAAACACCATATATTTT

J: TRBJ2-2
size: -
V: TRBV5-6
D: -
CDR3: CASSLEPGELFF
DNA: TGTGCCAGCAGCTTGGAGCCCGGGGAGCTGTTTTTT

J: TRBJ2-3
size: -
V: TRBV5-1
D: -
CDR3: CASSQGGIYTDTQYF
DNA: TGCGCCAGCAGCCAGGGCGGAATTTACACAGATACGCAGTATTTT

J: TRBJ2-1
size: many
V: TRBV29-1
D: TRBD2
CDR3: CSVATSGRGYNEQFF
DNA: TGCAGCGTCGCGACTAGCGGTAGGGGCTACAATGAGCAGTTCTTC

J: TRBJ2-7
size: few
V: TRBV3-1
D: TRBD1
CDR3: CASSQGRRGRHEQYF
DNA: TGTGCCAGCAGCCAAGGGAGAAGGGGGCGGCACGAGCAGTACTTC

J: TRBJ2-5
size: many
V: TRBV12-3/TRBV12-4
D: -
CDR3: CASSQEGWGETQYF
DNA: TGTGCCAGCAGTCAAGAAGGGTGGGGAGAGACCCAGTACTTC

J: TRBJ1-1
size: -
V: TRBV9
D: TRBD1
CDR3: CASSVEGQAEAFF
DNA: TGTGCCAGCAGCGTAGAGGGACAGGCAGAAGCTTTCTTT

J: TRBJ2-1
size: few
V: TRBV7-9
D: -
CDR3: CASSLGGASYNEQFF
DNA: TGTGCCAGCAGCTTAGGCGGGGCCTCCTACAATGAGCAGTTCTTC

J: TRBJ1-2
size: -
V: TRBV12-3/TRBV12-4
D: -
CDR3: CASSLLVRGGYGYTF
DNA: TGTGCCAGCAGTTTATTAGTCAGGGGAGGCTATGGCTACACCTTC

J: TRBJ2-3
size: few
V: TRBV4-1
D: -
CDR3: CASSQVSYSTDTQYF
DNA: TGCGCCAGCAGCCAAGTGAGCTATAGCACAGATACGCAGTATTTT

J: TRBJ2-1
size: few
V: TRBV7-8
D: -
CDR3: CASSSIRTNNEQFF
DNA: TGTGCCAGCAGCTCAATTCGTACCAACAATGAGCAGTTCTTC